This T cell receptor beta chain was sequenced in a study of response to subunit inactivated influenza vaccine. Study-level points and caveats: Few new T cells, the authors suggested, are recruited by each seasonal influenza vaccination.

The germline CDR1 and CDR2 sequences are SGHAT and FQNNGV. This CDR3 region has 18 residues. Trimming removed 3 bases at V and 0 bases at J, with 18 bases between. Points on this clonotype: What it binds is not known.

TCRdb re-called the RT-PCR reads through MiXCR, storing one row per CDR3 protein. The table has 550,000 to 800,000 distinct CDR3 sequences, around 14% seen once; the top ten hold 9.5% to 13%. Here the sequenced sample was PBMCs from blood, taken about 13 days after vaccination. The sequence came from a man between 50 and 59 years old who received an inactivated influenza vaccine. This rearrangement joins TRBV11-2 to TRBJ2-1, with D unresolved. The CDR3 here is CASSFREHAVSSYNEQFF. For the CDR3, the DNA is TGTGCCAGCAGCTTCCGTGAGCATGCAGTCAGCTCCTACAATGAGCAGTTCTTC.